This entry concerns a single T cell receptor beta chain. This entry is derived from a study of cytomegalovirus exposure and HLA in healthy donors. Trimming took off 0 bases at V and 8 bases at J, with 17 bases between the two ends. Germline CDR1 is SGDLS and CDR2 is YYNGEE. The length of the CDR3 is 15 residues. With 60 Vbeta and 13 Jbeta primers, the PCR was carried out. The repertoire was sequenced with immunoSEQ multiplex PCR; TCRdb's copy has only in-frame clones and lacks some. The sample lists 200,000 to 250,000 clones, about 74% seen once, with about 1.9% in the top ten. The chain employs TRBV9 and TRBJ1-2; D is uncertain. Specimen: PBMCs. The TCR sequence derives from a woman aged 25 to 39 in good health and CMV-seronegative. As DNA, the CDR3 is TGTGCCAGCAGCGTAGGAGGCTCGGGGTCGGACGGCTACACCTTC. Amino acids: CASSVGGSGSDGYTF.